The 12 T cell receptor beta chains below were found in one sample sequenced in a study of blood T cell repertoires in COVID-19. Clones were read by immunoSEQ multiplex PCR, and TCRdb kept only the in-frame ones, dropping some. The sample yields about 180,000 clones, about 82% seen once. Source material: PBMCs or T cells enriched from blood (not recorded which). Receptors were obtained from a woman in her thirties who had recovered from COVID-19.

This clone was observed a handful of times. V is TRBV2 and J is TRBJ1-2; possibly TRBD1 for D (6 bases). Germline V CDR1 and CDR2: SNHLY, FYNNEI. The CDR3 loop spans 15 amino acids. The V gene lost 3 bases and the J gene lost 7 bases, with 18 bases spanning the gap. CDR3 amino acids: CASSDGGGQLFGYTF. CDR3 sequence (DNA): TGTGCCAGCAGTGATGGCGGGGGGCAATTATTTGGCTACACCTTC.

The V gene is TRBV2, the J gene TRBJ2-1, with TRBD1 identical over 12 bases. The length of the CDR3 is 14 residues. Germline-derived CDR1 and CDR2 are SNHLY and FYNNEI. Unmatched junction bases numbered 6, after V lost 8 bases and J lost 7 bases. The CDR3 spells CASLRDRGQNEQFF. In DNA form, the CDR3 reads TGTGCCAGCTTGAGGGACAGGGGGCAAAATGAGCAGTTCTTC.

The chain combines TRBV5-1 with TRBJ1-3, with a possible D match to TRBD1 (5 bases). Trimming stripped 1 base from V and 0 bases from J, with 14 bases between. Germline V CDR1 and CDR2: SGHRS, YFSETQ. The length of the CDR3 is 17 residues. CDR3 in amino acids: CASSLNTVGASGNTIYF. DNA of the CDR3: TGCGCCAGCAGCTTGAATACAGTTGGGGCCTCTGGAAACACCATATATTTT.

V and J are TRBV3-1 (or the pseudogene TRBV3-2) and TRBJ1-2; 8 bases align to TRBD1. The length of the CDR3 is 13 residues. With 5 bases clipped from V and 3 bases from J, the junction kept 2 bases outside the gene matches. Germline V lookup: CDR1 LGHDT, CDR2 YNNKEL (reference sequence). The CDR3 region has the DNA TGTGCCAGCAGCTACAGGGGGGACTATGGCTACACCTTC. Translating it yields CASSYRGDYGYTF.

CDR3 protein: CASSNRTVRETQYF. In DNA, the CDR3 is TGTGCCAGCAGCAACCGGACAGTTCGAGAGACCCAGTACTTC. The chain carries TRBV28 and TRBJ2-5; TRBD1 is a possible D gene (6 bases). The CDR3 runs 14 residues. Trimming stripped 6 bases from V and 4 bases from J, with 15 bases between. Germline lookup yields CDR1 MDHEN and CDR2 SYDVKM.

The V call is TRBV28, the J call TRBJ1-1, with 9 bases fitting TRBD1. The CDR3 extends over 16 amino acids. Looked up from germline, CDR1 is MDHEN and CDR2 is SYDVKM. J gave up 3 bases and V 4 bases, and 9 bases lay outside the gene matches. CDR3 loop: CASSSGTGRADTEAFF. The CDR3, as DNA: TGTGCCAGCAGTTCGGGGACAGGGCGTGCGGACACTGAAGCTTTCTTT.

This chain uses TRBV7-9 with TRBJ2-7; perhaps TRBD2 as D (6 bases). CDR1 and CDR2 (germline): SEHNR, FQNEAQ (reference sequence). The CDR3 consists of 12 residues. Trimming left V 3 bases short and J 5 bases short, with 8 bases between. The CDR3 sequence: CASSFRGDEQYF. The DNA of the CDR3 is TGTGCCAGCAGCTTTCGCGGGGACGAGCAGTACTTC.

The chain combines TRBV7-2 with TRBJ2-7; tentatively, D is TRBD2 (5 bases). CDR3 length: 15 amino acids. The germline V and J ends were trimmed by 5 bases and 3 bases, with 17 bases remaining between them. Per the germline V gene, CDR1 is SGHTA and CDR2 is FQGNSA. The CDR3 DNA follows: TGTGCCAGCAGCCCGACGAGGGAGCGAGTCTACGAGCAGTACTTC. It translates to CASSPTRERVYEQYF.

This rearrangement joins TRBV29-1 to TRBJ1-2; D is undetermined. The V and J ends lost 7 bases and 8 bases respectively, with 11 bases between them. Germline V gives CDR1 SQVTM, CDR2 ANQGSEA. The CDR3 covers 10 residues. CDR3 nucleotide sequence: TGCAGCGGGCTCGACAAGGGCTACACCTTC. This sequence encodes CSGLDKGYTF.

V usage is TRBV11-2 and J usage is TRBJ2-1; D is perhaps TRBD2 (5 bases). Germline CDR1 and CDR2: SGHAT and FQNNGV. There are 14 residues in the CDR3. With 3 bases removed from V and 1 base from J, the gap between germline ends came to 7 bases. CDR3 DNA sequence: TGTGCCAGCAGCTTCAGCGGATCCTACAATGAGCAGTTCTTC. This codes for CASSFSGSYNEQFF.

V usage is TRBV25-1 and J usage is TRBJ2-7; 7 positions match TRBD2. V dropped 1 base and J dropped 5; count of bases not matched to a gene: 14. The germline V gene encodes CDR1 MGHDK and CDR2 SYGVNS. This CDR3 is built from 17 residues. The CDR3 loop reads CASSELGGGHPMDEQYF. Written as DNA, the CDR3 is TGTGCCAGCAGTGAATTGGGGGGGGGTCACCCCATGGACGAGCAGTACTTC.

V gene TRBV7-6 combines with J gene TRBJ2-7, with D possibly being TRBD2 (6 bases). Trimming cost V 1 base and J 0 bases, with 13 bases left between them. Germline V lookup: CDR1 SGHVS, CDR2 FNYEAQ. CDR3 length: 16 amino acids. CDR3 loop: CASSLGTTLSSYEQYF. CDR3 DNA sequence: TGTGCCAGCAGCTTAGGGACTACCCTAAGCTCCTACGAGCAGTACTTC.